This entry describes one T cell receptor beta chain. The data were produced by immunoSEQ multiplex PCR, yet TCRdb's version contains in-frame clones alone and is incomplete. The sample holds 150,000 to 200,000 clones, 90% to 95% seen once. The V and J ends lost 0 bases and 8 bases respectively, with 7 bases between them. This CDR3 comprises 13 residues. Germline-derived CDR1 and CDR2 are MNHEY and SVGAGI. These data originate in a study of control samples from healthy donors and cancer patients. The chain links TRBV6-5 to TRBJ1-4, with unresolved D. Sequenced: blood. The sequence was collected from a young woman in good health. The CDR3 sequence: CASSYSVKEKLFF. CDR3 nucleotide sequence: TGTGCCAGCAGTTACTCGGTTAAGGAAAAACTGTTTTTT.